The 20 T cell receptor beta chains in this list originate from one sample, sequenced in a study of T-cell memory formation after mild COVID-19. One entry per CDR3 protein results from TCRdb running MiXCR on the 5' RACE reads. The sample has about 180,000 distinct CDR3 sequences; roughly 17% are singletons. Sequencing used PBMCs or a T cell subset sorted from them (not recorded which). The receptors come from an adult woman who had mild COVID-19 (a few samples of this study predate the infection). Cell type and time point are not known.

The rearrangement links TRBV12-3 or TRBV12-4 to TRBJ1-2, with D hard to call. Deletions cut 5 bases from V and 6 bases from J, with 16 bases between. There are 14 residues in the CDR3. Here the CDR3 reads CASSPRRGRDGYTF. CDR3 bases: TGTGCCAGCAGTCCCCGTCGAGGGAGAGATGGCTACACCTTC.

This clonotype was seen only a few times. The chain joins TRBV20-1 to TRBJ2-7; TRBD1 matches at 7 bases. The CDR3 length is 12 residues. In germline, CDR1 is DFQATT, CDR2 SNEGSKA (reference sequence). After removal of 7 bases from V and 3 bases from J, the junction contained 6 bases not matched to a gene. The CDR3 coding sequence is TGCAGTGTAGGGGGCCTGGTCTACGAGCAGTACTTC. Translation gives CSVGGLVYEQYF.

In regard to this clonotype: One end of the junction varies from germline; a read error may be responsible. This chain connects TRBV7-7 to TRBJ2-5; TRBD1 matches at 12 bases. Germline V gene lookup returns CDR1 SSHAT and CDR2 FNYEAQ (reference sequence). This CDR3 has 16 residues. The CDR3 DNA follows: TGTGCTAGCAGCTTCGGGGGACAGGGGGCTGGGGAGACCCAGTACTTC. Amino acids: CASSFGGQGAGETQYF.

This clonotype was detected only a few times. The chain links TRBV5-1 to TRBJ2-7; maybe TRBD2 (7 bases). V gave up 3 bases and J gave up 3 bases, with 16 bases separating them. The CDR3 sequence is 15 residues long. CDR1 is SGHRS, CDR2 YFSETQ, per germline. CDR3 nucleotide sequence: TGCGCCAGCAGCTACGGTCGGGGGGCGGACTACGAGCAGTACTTC. The encoded protein is CASSYGRGADYEQYF. Full variable domain (rest looked up from reference TRBV5-1 and TRBJ2-7): KAGVTQTPRYLIKTRGQQVTLSCSPISGHRSVSWYQQTPGQGLQFLFEYFSETQRNKGNFPGRFSGRQFSNSRSEMNVSTLELGDSALYLCASSYGRGADYEQYFGPGTRLTVT.

The chain uses TRBV24-1 and TRBJ1-2, with TRBD1 as a possible D gene (6 bases). This CDR3 spans 15 amino acids. V was clipped by 4 bases and J by 0 bases, with 11 bases between them. Germline V gives CDR1 KGHDR, CDR2 SFDVKD. The CDR3 coding sequence is TGTGCCACCAGTGAGGCAGGGGAGGCTAACTATGGCTACACCTTC. Amino acid sequence: CATSEAGEANYGYTF.

The chain joins TRBV20-1 to TRBJ1-1; TRBD1 agrees at 9 bases. The CDR3 length is 12 residues. Germline V gene sequence: CDR1 DFQATT, CDR2 SNEGSKA (reference sequence). The V gene end was trimmed by 5 bases and the J gene end by 13 bases; junction bases not matched to a gene: 11. The CDR3 spells CSAAPGTGIDFF. The CDR3 DNA reads as TGCAGTGCTGCCCCCGGGACAGGGATTGATTTCTTT.

This clonotype was picked up many times. This chain links TRBV25-1 with TRBJ2-7; 7 nucleotides match TRBD1. CDR1 and CDR2 from the germline V gene are MGHDK and SYGVNS. V was clipped by 4 bases and J by 2 bases; unmatched bases: 8. CDR3 length: 15 residues. The CDR3 DNA reads TGTGCCAGCAGTGCCTCGAACAGGGGCGCCTACGAGCAGTACTTC. Residues: CASSASNRGAYEQYF.

This clonotype was observed a few times. The chain links TRBV12-3 or TRBV12-4 to TRBJ2-3, with D hard to call. V shed 6 bases and J shed 3 bases, with 10 bases lying between them. The CDR3 spans 13 residues. This CDR3 is CASRLTRTDTQYF. CDR3 in DNA: TGTGCCAGCAGACTCACCAGGACAGATACGCAGTATTTT.

This clonotype was counted a few times. V is TRBV15 and J is TRBJ1-2; the D is unclear. CDR1 is LNHNV and CDR2 is YYDKDF in the germline V gene (reference sequence). This CDR3 region has 14 residues. The V end lost 0 bases, the J end lost 2 bases, and 7 bases lay between the germline ends. The chain's CDR3 is CATSRDKINYGYTF. Written as DNA, the CDR3 is TGTGCCACCAGCAGAGATAAGATAAACTATGGCTACACCTTC.

The table lists this clonotype with a few counts. The rearrangement joins TRBV4-2 to TRBJ2-3; D perhaps matches TRBD1 (5 bases). The CDR3 loop spans 15 amino acids. Germline V gives CDR1 LGHNA, CDR2 YNFKEQ. V was pared by 6 bases and J by 4 bases, with 17 bases between. The CDR3 DNA reads TGTGCCAGCAGTGAAGGAATCCAGGGCTCAGATACGCAGTATTTT. Protein product: CASSEGIQGSDTQYF.

This clonotype was detected only a few times. The chain joins TRBV7-2 to TRBJ2-1; D gene uncertain. The CDR3 has 13 amino acids. Germline V gene sequence: CDR1 SGHTA, CDR2 FQGNSA. V was clipped by 7 bases and J by 0 bases, with 7 bases between them. CDR3 DNA: TGTGCCAGCAAGACGGTCTCCTACAATGAGCAGTTCTTC. Residues: CASKTVSYNEQFF.

This clonotype was found a few times. The rearrangement joins TRBV12-5 to TRBJ2-1, with a possible D match to TRBD2 (6 bases). CDR3 length equals 15 residues. V gave up 1 base and J gave up 10 bases, with 17 bases separating them. Germline assignment: CDR1 LGHNT and CDR2 FRNRAP. The CDR3 bases are TGTGCTAGTGGTTTGGGCGGGGCACGGACCGGGGAGCAGTTCTTC. It codes for CASGLGGARTGEQFF.

This clonotype occurred a few times. The V gene is TRBV12-3 or TRBV12-4, the J gene TRBJ2-7, with D unresolved. The CDR3 spans 14 residues. With 3 bases removed from V and 2 bases from J, the gap between germline ends came to 11 bases. The CDR3 coding sequence is TGTGCCAGCAGTTTCGCGTCAGGAACCTACGAGCAGTACTTC. Residues: CASSFASGTYEQYF.

The J gene is TRBJ1-1, the V gene TRBV3-1; perhaps TRBD1 as D (6 bases). The germline CDR1 and CDR2 sequences are LGHDT and YNNKEL (reference sequence). With 1 base removed from V and 0 bases from J, the gap between germline ends came to 6 bases. The CDR3 covers 14 residues. CDR3 sequence: CASSQAGVNTEAFF. DNA of the CDR3: TGTGCCAGCAGCCAAGCAGGGGTGAACACTGAAGCTTTCTTT.

The DNA for the CDR3 is TGTGCCAGCAGCCTCGCCGGGGGCCTCTACAATGAGCAGTTCTTC. Its protein is CASSLAGGLYNEQFF. V is TRBV7-3 and J is TRBJ2-1; D assignment may be TRBD1 or TRBD2 (6 bases each). There are 15 residues in the CDR3. Germline V lookup: CDR1 SGHTA, CDR2 FQGTGA. Trimming left V 5 bases short and J 3 bases short, with 14 bases between.

This clonotype was seen only a few times. This sequence joins TRBV20-1 and TRBJ2-1, with D perhaps matching TRBD2 (5 bases). V lost 6 bases and J 11 bases, leaving 17 bases between the germline ends. The CDR3 is 12 amino acids. The germline CDR1 and CDR2 sequences are DFQATT and SNEGSKA (reference sequence). DNA of the CDR3: TGCAGTGCCCTGAGGACTGACCCCAAGCAGTTCTTC. It is translated as CSALRTDPKQFF.

This clonotype was counted only a few times. V is TRBV29-1 and J is TRBJ2-1, with a possible D match to TRBD2 (5 bases). V dropped 4 bases and J dropped 6 bases, with 16 bases sitting between them. CDR3 size: 14 residues. Germline V CDR1 and CDR2: SQVTM, ANQGSEA. The CDR3 DNA reads TGCAGCGTTGTCTGGCGGGTGCCTGCCAATGAGCAGTTCTTC. Protein: CSVVWRVPANEQFF.

In its sample, this clonotype was seen many times. This chain joins TRBV18 and TRBJ1-1; no clear D gene. This CDR3 comprises 14 residues. Germline assignment: CDR1 KGHSH and CDR2 LQKENI. Trimming pared 6 bases from V and 1 base from J, leaving 12 bases between. CDR3 amino acids: CASSPMDGNTEAFF. The CDR3 DNA sequence: TGTGCCAGCTCCCCTATGGACGGGAACACTGAAGCTTTCTTT.

This clonotype was seen only a few times. The chain uses TRBV15 and TRBJ2-3; no definite D call. Germline CDR1 is LNHNV and CDR2 is YYDKDF (reference sequence). Trimming removed 6 bases from V and 6 bases from J, with 7 bases in between. This CDR3 has 11 residues. The DNA of the CDR3 is TGTGCCACCAGGTATAGGGATACGCAGTATTTT. This sequence encodes CATRYRDTQYF.

This clonotype was counted many times. In DNA, the CDR3 is TGCGCCAGCAGCTCCGGGCAGGGAGGGGCAGATACGCAGTATTTT. This translates into CASSSGQGGADTQYF. The chain employs TRBV5-1 and TRBJ2-3; 7 nucleotides match TRBD2. Trimming at V came to 3 bases and at J to 4 bases, leaving 8 bases not matched to a gene. The length of the CDR3 is 15 residues. From germline, CDR1 is SGHRS and CDR2 YFSETQ.